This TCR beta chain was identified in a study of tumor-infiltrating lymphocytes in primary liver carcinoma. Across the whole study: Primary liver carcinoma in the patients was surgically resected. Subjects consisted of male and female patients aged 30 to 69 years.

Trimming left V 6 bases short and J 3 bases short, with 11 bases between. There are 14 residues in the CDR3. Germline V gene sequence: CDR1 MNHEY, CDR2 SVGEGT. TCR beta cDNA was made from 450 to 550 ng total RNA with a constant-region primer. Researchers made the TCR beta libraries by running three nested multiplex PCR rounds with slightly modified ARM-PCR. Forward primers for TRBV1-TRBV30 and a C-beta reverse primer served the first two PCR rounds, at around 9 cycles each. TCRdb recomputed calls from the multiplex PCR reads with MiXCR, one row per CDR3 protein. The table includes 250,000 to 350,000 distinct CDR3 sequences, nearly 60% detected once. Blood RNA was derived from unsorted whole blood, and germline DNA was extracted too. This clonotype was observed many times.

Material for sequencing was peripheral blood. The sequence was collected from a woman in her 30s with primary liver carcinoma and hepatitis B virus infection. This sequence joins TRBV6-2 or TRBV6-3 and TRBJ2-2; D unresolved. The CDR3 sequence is CASRLPTYTGELFF. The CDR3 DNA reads TGTGCCAGCAGACTTCCTACTTACACCGGGGAGCTGTTTTTT.